A selection of T cell receptor beta chains follows, all from one sample in a study of T cell responses to AZD1222 COVID-19 vaccine. Sequencing was performed with immunoSEQ multiplex PCR; in TCRdb, only in-frame clones are kept and a portion is missing. The repertoire has 99,000 or so clones, over 90% of them found once; the top ten carry more than 4%. Sequenced material: peripheral blood, taken on day 0 of AZD1222 vaccination. These receptors all come from an adult in good health. Both conserved end residues are part of each CDR3. D genes are given only for firm matches. The size of a clone is reported for some rows only, either as once, few or many, or as a class for expanded clones.

>TRBJ1-4|TRBV20-1|-|-
TGCAGTGCTAGTCGGACGGTAAATGAAAAACTGTTTTTT
CSASRTVNEKLFF
>TRBJ2-5|TRBV6-2/TRBV6-3|-|-
TGTGCCAGCAGCCGCGGAGGTGCTGATGAGACCCAGTACTTC
CASSRGGADETQYF
>TRBJ2-3|TRBV18|TRBD2|-
TGTGCCAGCTCACCCCCTAGCGGGAGGGCCATTCATACGCAGTATTTT
CASSPPSGRAIHTQYF
>TRBJ1-2|TRBV24-1|-|-
TGTGCCGCCCAGTTTGGAGGCTACACCTTC
CAAQFGGYTF
>TRBJ1-5|TRBV30|-|-
TGTGCCTGGACGTTAGGGTGGGGGCAGCCCCAGCATTTT
CAWTLGWGQPQHF
>TRBJ2-2|TRBV7-8|-|-
TGTGCCAGCAGCTTAGAGGTCTTCCGGTCATGGGCCGGGGAGCTGTTTTTT
CASSLEVFRSWAGELFF
>TRBJ2-7|TRBV13|TRBD2|-
TGTGCCAGCAGCTCGGGACTAGCGGACTCCTACGAGCAGTACTTC
CASSSGLADSYEQYF
>TRBJ1-1|TRBV5-4|-|-
TGTGCCAGCACTCAGGAGCGTTCTAACACTGAAGCTTTCTTT
CASTQERSNTEAFF
>TRBJ2-5|TRBV18|TRBD2|-
TGTGCCAGCTCACCACCAGGGACTAGCGGAGAGACCCAGTACTTC
CASSPPGTSGETQYF
>TRBJ2-5|TRBV18|TRBD2|-
TGTGCCAGCTCACGGGAGGGGTACCAAGAGACCCAGTACTTC
CASSREGYQETQYF
>TRBJ2-7|TRBV6-1|-|-
TGTGCCAGCAGTGATGGGCAGGTTTTCTACGAGCAGTACTTC
CASSDGQVFYEQYF
>TRBJ2-7|TRBV15|-|many
TGTGCCACCAGCAGGGGTGGAGGGAGAAAGACCTACGAGCAGTACTTC
CATSRGGGRKTYEQYF
>TRBJ1-3|TRBV5-6|-|-
TGTGCCAGCCGTACCACAGGGCTTTCTGGAAACACCATATATTTT
CASRTTGLSGNTIYF
>TRBJ2-7|TRBV24-1|TRBD2|-
TGTGCCACCAGTGACCCCCCAAGTAACACGCGGGAGGGCCGGGCCTACGAGCAGTACTTC
CATSDPPSNTREGRAYEQYF
>TRBJ2-5|TRBV2|TRBD1|-
TGTGCCAGCAGGGTAGGGGGCGCGGAGGAGACCCAGTACTTC
CASRVGGAEETQYF
>TRBJ1-6|TRBV5-4|TRBD1|-
TGTGCCAGCAGTGCCGGACAGGGGAGGAATTCACCCCTCCACTTT
CASSAGQGRNSPLHF
>TRBJ2-7|TRBV27|-|-
TGTGCCAGCAGTTTAGGCGGGGTAGAGTACTTC
CASSLGGVEYF